The sequence of this T cell receptor (beta chain) was determined in a study of blood T cell repertoires in COVID-19. Study as a whole: Researchers got acute and convalescent COVID-19 samples from the United States, Italy and Spain. Sample material is recorded as cDNA or gDNA derived from T cells, B-cell-depleted T cells, or PBMCs.

Original processing notes: Estimation of nucleated cell counts relied on the amplification of reference gene primers. Profiled with immunoSEQ multiplex PCR; TCRdb holds only in-frame clones, not every one. V, J and clone size are taken as reported in that table, and D and trimming were inferred from the DNA itself. The data show about 150,000 clones, roughly 86% seen once. Input material: peripheral blood. The sequence derives from a human donor in a cohort sampled during active COVID-19.

CDR3 residues: CASSQIGRSSGNTIYF. The CDR3 nucleotides read TGTGCCAGCAGCCAAATAGGGAGGAGCTCTGGAAACACCATATATTTT. The V call is TRBV7-2, the J call TRBJ1-3; D is unclear. The CDR3 totals 16 residues. V was pared by 5 bases and J by 0 bases, with 14 bases between. From germline, CDR1 is SGHTA and CDR2 FQGNSA.